This T cell receptor (beta chain) originates from a study of identifying expanded T cells in peripheral blood. General observations from the study: Differentially abundant clones: roughly 1.2 between replicates, just under 17 at around 15 days, 19 to 20 at four. Variance in clone template counts between approximately two-week samples significantly increased with total template count across all healthy donors.

Comment on this clone: The antigen is not known.

TCRdb's copy holds only in-frame clones and misses some; the assay was immunoSEQ multiplex PCR. Of about 82,000 clones in the sample, around 90% were seen once. Deletions cut 6 bases from V and 0 bases from J, with 18 bases between. From germline, CDR1 is LNHDA and CDR2 SQIVND (reference sequence). The CDR3 covers 17 residues. This TCR was sampled from a person aged 18 to 70 in good health. The sequencing input was blood. V and J are TRBV19 and TRBJ2-1; perhaps TRBD1 as D (5 bases). This chain's CDR3 is CASRPRVGVSSYNEQFF. The CDR3 nucleotides are TGTGCCAGTAGACCCCGGGTAGGGGTCAGCTCCTACAATGAGCAGTTCTTC.